These 6 T cell receptor beta chains were all obtained from the same sample, sequenced in a study of response to subunit inactivated influenza vaccine. TCRdb reprocessed the RT-PCR reads via MiXCR and lists one record per CDR3 protein. The sample carries about 700,000 distinct CDR3 sequences, around 13% recorded once. The material was PBMCs from blood, obtained 14 to 15 days before vaccination. The receptors originated from a man over 45 who received an inactivated influenza vaccine.

This clonotype appeared a few times. The rearrangement joins TRBV28 to TRBJ2-6; unclear D gene. The V end lost 4 bases, the J end lost 4 bases, and 14 bases lay between the germline ends. Germline V gives CDR1 MDHEN, CDR2 SYDVKM. The CDR3 has 16 residues. The DNA of the CDR3 is TGTGCCAGCAGTTACCCTCCGGGCACAGGGGCCAACGTCCTGACTTTC. The encoded protein is CASSYPPGTGANVLTF.

The V and J genes are TRBV11-2 and TRBJ2-5; a possible D gene is TRBD1 (5 bases). The CDR3 totals 11 residues. Trimming pared 3 bases from V and 10 bases from J, leaving 9 bases between. Germline V gene sequence: CDR1 SGHAT, CDR2 FQNNGV. The CDR3 loop is CASSFGADQYF. As DNA, the CDR3 is TGTGCCAGCAGCTTTGGGGCGGACCAGTACTTC.

This clonotype was recorded a few times. The chain joins TRBV25-1 to TRBJ2-1, with 10 bases matching TRBD2. Germline-derived CDR1 and CDR2 are MGHDK and SYGVNS. CDR3 length: 15 amino acids. Trimming took 3 bases from V and 5 from J; bases not matched to a gene: 4. The DNA of the CDR3 is TGTGCCAGCAGTGACGAGCGGGAGGGAAACAATGAGCAGTTCTTC. Translation gives CASSDEREGNNEQFF.

This clonotype was counted a few times. This rearrangement joins TRBV28 to TRBJ2-5, with 9 bases aligning to TRBD1. Germline CDR1 and CDR2: MDHEN and SYDVKM. V gave up 0 bases and J gave up 1 base; unmatched junction bases: 18. The CDR3 totals 21 residues. The CDR3: CASSLWWGGDRVSPGQETQYF. Here the CDR3 DNA reads TGTGCCAGCAGTTTATGGTGGGGGGGGGACAGGGTCTCACCGGGCCAAGAGACCCAGTACTTC.

This clonotype was seen at least ten times. The chain combines TRBV7-2 with TRBJ1-2; D is uncertain. V lost 5 bases, J lost 8 bases, and 21 bases lay in between. Germline-derived CDR1 and CDR2 are SGHTA and FQGNSA. The CDR3 runs to 15 residues. Written as DNA, the CDR3 is TGTGCCAGCAGCCCGACAATGGGCACCACCCGGGGCTACACCTTC. Translating it yields CASSPTMGTTRGYTF.

The chain carries TRBV4-2 and TRBJ2-1; D not certain. V was shortened by 5 bases and J by 0 bases, with 14 bases between the two germline ends. The CDR3 has 16 residues. The germline CDR1 and CDR2 sequences are LGHNA and YNFKEQ. CDR3 bases: TGTGCCAGCAGCTTTGCGACTCTTAGCTCCTACAATGAGCAGTTCTTC. Protein sequence: CASSFATLSSYNEQFF.